This TCR beta chain was sequenced during a study of T-cell memory formation after mild COVID-19 listed by TCRdb under 2021. A note on the overall study: TCR sequence clusters from the two donors were largely donor specific. In two donors, T-cell clones that expanded and contracted after mild COVID-19 were tracked by sequencing TCRalpha and TCRbeta repertoires over time. Two young, previously healthy adult volunteers, one female and one male, were included in the cohort. What the authors observed across the whole study: Only two mild cases were covered by the study, and larger cohorts that include severe cases with pre-infection samples were considered necessary. From day 15 to 85, contracting clones showed balanced CD4/CD8 phenotypes, whereas a second wave of clones that expanded from day 15 to 37 leaned towards CD4+. Some responding clones were detected in pre-infection memory, suggesting pre-existing cross-reactive memory T cells joined the SARS-CoV-2 response. The second-wave clones that peaked on day 37 were not confirmed to be SARS-CoV-2 specific. Contracting CD4+ clones were found mainly in CM and EM memory subsets, while CD8+ clones were enriched in EMRA.

As for this clonotype: No antigen is known for it. Base qualities are missing; no much larger clone stands one base away.

PBMCs were isolated by Ficoll-Paque density gradient centrifugation. TCRdb records Illumina NovaSeq 6000 as the sequencer. TCRalpha and TCRbeta cDNA libraries were built by 5'RACE with constant-segment primers, adding sample barcodes and unique molecular identifiers. RNA was extracted from every sample with Trizol reagent. Library amplification was performed in two PCR steps, and a second sample barcode and Illumina TruSeq adapters were introduced in the second step. The libraries were sequenced on an Illumina NovaSeq using 2 x 150 bp paired-end reads. Processing in the source paper ran as follows. Demultiplexing of reads and collapsing into UMI-guided consensus sequences were performed with migec v1.2.7. Using mixcr v2.1.11, UMI consensuses were aligned to TRA and TRB V and J templates and then assembled into clonotypes. Expanded or contracted clonotypes were those called significant by both edgeR and NoisET, with noise models trained on biological replicates. For edgeR calls, a false discovery rate-adjusted p below 0.01 and a log2 fold-change threshold of 1 were applied. As an exploratory analysis of dynamics, max-normalized trajectories of the 1000 most abundant clonotypes were examined with PCA combined with hierarchical clustering. The CD4 or CD8 phenotype of responding clones was assigned using the separately sequenced CD4+ and CD8+ repertoires. Using fastp trimming at Q25 and MiXCR clonotype assembly, TCRdb reanalyzed the public sequencing data and kept in-frame beta chains. Each CDR3 protein appears once, grouped with its most common genes and DNA. The V and J calls here are based on TCRdb, not the publication. The table for this sample lists approximately 570,000 distinct CDR3 sequences; under 20% of them were counted only once. Together, the top ten hold around 12% of the sample.

The CDR3, cysteine through phenylalanine, is 14 amino acids long. The read is trimmed to its CDR3 DNA, 42 bases read in frame from base 1. The germline V gene (reference sequence) supplies CDR1 DFQATT and CDR2 SNEGSKA. V is reduced by 0 bases and J by 2 bases, leaving a spacing of 11 bases between them. This sequence was found in an adult woman who had mild COVID-19 (a few samples of this study predate the infection). The sample titles of this study are shuffled in the database, so cell type and time point are left out; the donor was told from shared clones. The sequenced sample consisted of PBMCs or a T cell subset sorted from them (not recorded which). The rearranged segments are TRBV20-1 and TRBJ2-7; the D segment could be TRBD1, given 6 matching bases. The DNA is TGCAGTGCTAGAGACAGGGGTCGGGCCTACGAGCAGTACTTC. Translated, it reads CSARDRGRAYEQYF.